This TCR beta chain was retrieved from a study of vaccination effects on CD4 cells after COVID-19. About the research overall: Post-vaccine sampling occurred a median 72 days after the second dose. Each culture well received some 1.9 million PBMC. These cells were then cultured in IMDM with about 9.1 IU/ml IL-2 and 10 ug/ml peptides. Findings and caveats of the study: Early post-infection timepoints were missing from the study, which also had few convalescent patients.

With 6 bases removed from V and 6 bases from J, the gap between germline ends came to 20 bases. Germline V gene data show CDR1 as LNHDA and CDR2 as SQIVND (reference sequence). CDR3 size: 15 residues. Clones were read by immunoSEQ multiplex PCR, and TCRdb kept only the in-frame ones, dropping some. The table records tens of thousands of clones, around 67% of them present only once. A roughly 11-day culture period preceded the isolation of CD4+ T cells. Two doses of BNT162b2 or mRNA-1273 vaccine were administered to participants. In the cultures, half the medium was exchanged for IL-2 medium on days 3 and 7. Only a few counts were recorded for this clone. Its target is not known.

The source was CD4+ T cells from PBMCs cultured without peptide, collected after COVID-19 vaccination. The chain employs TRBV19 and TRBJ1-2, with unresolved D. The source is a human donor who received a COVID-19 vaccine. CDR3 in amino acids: CASRTMMTSSHGYTF. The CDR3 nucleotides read TGTGCCAGTAGGACCATGATGACATCCAGTCATGGCTACACCTTC.